The TCR beta chain described here comes from a study of long-term antiretroviral therapy in people with HIV. Runs used v3.0 of the immunoSEQ assay and were done at survey level. The data were produced by immunoSEQ multiplex PCR, yet TCRdb's version contains in-frame clones alone and is incomplete. The data show under 25,000 clones, 65% to 80% seen once. This clone was counted a few times. Sequencing used unsorted PBMCs, obtained 0.5 years before starting antiretroviral therapy. This clonotype originated in a man between 18 and 35 years old with HIV.

Here the CDR3 DNA reads TGTGCCAGCAGCTTGGGACTAGCGGGAGAGGCCAAAAACATTCAGTACTTC. Its translation is CASSLGLAGEAKNIQYF. The rearrangement joins TRBV5-4 to TRBJ2-4, with 12 bases matching TRBD2. Germline-derived CDR1 and CDR2 are SGHNT and YYREEE (reference sequence). This CDR3 is built from 17 residues. Trimming removed 0 bases from V and 1 base from J; junction bases left unmatched: 2.